This T cell receptor beta chain appears in the sequencing data of a study of CD8 T cells in Susac syndrome. After extraction with the RNeasy kit, roughly 0.5 to 1 ug of the RNA was reverse transcribed using random hexamers. TCRdb fed the immunoSEQ multiplex PCR reads into MiXCR, producing one record per CDR3 protein. This table has about 130,000 distinct CDR3 sequences, approximately 95% appearing once. Germline-derived CDR1 and CDR2 are SQVTM and ANQGSEA. This CDR3 comprises 16 residues. The V gene lost 5 bases and the J gene lost 5 bases, with 22 bases spanning the gap. In this sample, this clonotype turned up once.

V and J are TRBV29-1 and TRBJ2-1; D could derive from TRBD1 or TRBD2 (6 bases each). The sample was CD8+ T cells from PBMCs. The TCR originated in a human donor with Susac syndrome. CDR3 nucleotide sequence: TGCAGCGTTTATGATGCTAGAAGGGGGGCTAACAATGAGCAGTTCTTC. It translates to CSVYDARRGANNEQFF.